Presented here are 2 T cell receptor beta chains from one specimen sequenced in a study of identical twins. TCRdb reprocessed the 5' RACE reads with MiXCR, giving one entry per CDR3 protein. The repertoire holds about 150,000 distinct CDR3 sequences, with approximately 3.5% as singletons. The sample comprised memory T cells sorted from blood. Source of these receptors: a man aged 18 to 35 in good health.

This clonotype was seen many times. The chain has TRBV20-1 and TRBJ2-7; D might be TRBD2 (6 bases). The length of the CDR3 is 13 residues. V was cut by 5 bases and J by 2 bases, with 13 bases left in between. CDR1 is DFQATT, CDR2 SNEGSKA, per germline (reference sequence). CDR3 loop: CSAPVGGTYEQYF. The CDR3 region has the DNA TGCAGTGCTCCCGTGGGGGGAACCTACGAGCAGTACTTC.

In its sample, this clonotype was seen a few times. This chain uses TRBV12-5 with TRBJ2-1; TRBD2 matches at 9 bases. V lost 1 base, J lost 6 bases, and 4 bases stayed unmatched. CDR1 is LGHNT, CDR2 FRNRAP, per germline. CDR3 length equals 15 residues. The CDR3 is CASGLGAAGGNEQFF. CDR3 DNA: TGTGCTAGTGGTTTGGGGGCAGCGGGAGGCAATGAGCAGTTCTTC. Together with reference TRBV12-5 and TRBJ2-1, the CDR3 gives the full variable domain: DARVTQTPRHKVTEMGQEVTMRCQPILGHNTVFWYRQTMMQGLELLAYFRNRAPLDDSGMPKDRFSAEMPDATLATLKIQPSEPRDSAVYFCASGLGAAGGNEQFFGPGTRLTVL.